The sequence of this T cell receptor beta chain was determined in a study of OX40 agonist ivuxolimab in advanced cancers. Turning to the study itself: Among those enrolled, mean age was 60 years (range about 23 to 80) and over 70% were male. Three patients, one with hepatocellular carcinoma and two with cutaneous melanoma, responded partially.

Notes on this clone: Antigen specificity is unknown.

TCRdb's copy holds only in-frame clones and misses some; the assay was immunoSEQ multiplex PCR. The sample gives 65,000 to 75,000 clones, around 89% of which show up once; roughly 0.89% is in the top ten. This CDR3 spans 16 amino acids. Germline V CDR1 and CDR2: MNHEY, SMNVEV (reference sequence). After removal of 5 bases from V and 9 bases from J, the junction contained 17 bases not matched to a gene. Findings and limits, study-wide: Doses of 0.1 to 3.0 mg/kg were accompanied by clonal expansion of CD4+ and CD8+ blood T cells by week 6.

This clonotype was obtained from an adult with an advanced solid tumor such as melanoma, head and neck, liver or kidney cancer. This specimen consisted of CD4+ or CD8+ T cells sorted from blood, obtained in a trial of the OX40 agonist ivuxolimab. This chain joins TRBV27 and TRBJ2-5; 8 bases line up with TRBD2. The CDR3: CASSRGAGTSPGAQYF. CDR3 bases: TGTGCCAGCAGTAGGGGGGCTGGGACTAGTCCCGGGGCCCAGTACTTC.